The clone carrying this TCR beta chain has at least ten counts. What it recognizes is unknown. The sample is drawn from a study of identical twins. Study-wide results and limits: The study reached conclusions through statistical analysis that was cross-sectional, not following the same donors.

TCRdb called the 5' RACE reads again in MiXCR, with one record for every CDR3 protein. Found here are fewer than 800,000 distinct CDR3 sequences, roughly 7.1% of them singletons; the top ten hold 1.6%. Trimming shortened V by 2 bases and J by 6 bases, and 30 bases separated the two germline ends. Germline CDR1 SQVTM, CDR2 ANQGSEA. The CDR3 loop spans 19 amino acids. The same data also went into a second study, on yellow fever vaccine responses in identical twins. In that study: The authors reported partly convergent, partly personalized vaccine responses in identical twins.

This rearrangement joins TRBV29-1 to TRBJ2-3, with no clear D. The receptor was isolated from a woman younger than 35 in good health. The sample consisted of PBMCs. The CDR3 DNA reads as TGCAGCGTTGAAAATCCCCCTTCCCCCCCAGGTGGTAATACGGATACGCAGTATTTT. Encoded protein: CSVENPPSPPGGNTDTQYF.